The TCR beta chain described here comes from a study of patients and donors after allogeneic stem cell transplantation. Each CDR3 protein gets one entry after TCRdb re-called the RT-PCR reads with MiXCR. Here the sample spans over 400,000 distinct CDR3 sequences, roughly 16% being singletons. The CDR3 contains 17 residues. V was cut by 8 bases and J by 1 base, with 22 bases left in between. Germline assignment: CDR1 MNHNS and CDR2 SASEGT. V gene TRBV6-1 combines with J gene TRBJ2-3; no firm D call. The TCR comes from a human donor who was either an allogeneic HSCT recipient or a stem cell or donor lymphocyte infusion donor (not recorded which). It is not recorded whose cells these are; they may come from a transplant donor. Sequencing used blood, either unsorted or a sorted T cell fraction (not recorded which). CDR3 amino acids: CASAIRRAIWGTDTQYF. CDR3 nucleotide sequence: TGTGCCAGCGCAATACGACGTGCTATCTGGGGCACAGATACGCAGTATTTT.